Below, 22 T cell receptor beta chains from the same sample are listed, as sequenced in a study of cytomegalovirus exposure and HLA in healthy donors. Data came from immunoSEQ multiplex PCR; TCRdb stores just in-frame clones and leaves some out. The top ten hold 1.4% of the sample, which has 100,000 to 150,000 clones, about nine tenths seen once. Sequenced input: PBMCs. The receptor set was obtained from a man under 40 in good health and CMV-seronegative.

CDR3 nucleotides: TGTGCCATCAGAGAACATCAGGGGAACACTGAAGCTTTCTTT. Translated: CAIREHQGNTEAFF. The chain is built from TRBV10-3 and TRBJ1-1, with a weak D call TRBD1 (5 bases). With 6 bases removed from V and 1 base from J, the gap between germline ends came to 12 bases. Germline CDR1 is ENHRY and CDR2 is SYGVKD. This CDR3 is 14 amino acids long.

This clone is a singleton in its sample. CDR3 in amino acids: CASSDLGGSVADTQYF. CDR3 bases: TGTGCCAGCAGTGATTTGGGCGGGAGTGTGGCAGATACGCAGTATTTT. V and J are TRBV6-1 and TRBJ2-3, with 7 nucleotides matching TRBD2. Germline V lookup: CDR1 MNHNS, CDR2 SASEGT. The junction had 10 bases not matched to a gene; V was cut back by 3 bases and J by 4 bases. The CDR3 sequence is 16 residues long.

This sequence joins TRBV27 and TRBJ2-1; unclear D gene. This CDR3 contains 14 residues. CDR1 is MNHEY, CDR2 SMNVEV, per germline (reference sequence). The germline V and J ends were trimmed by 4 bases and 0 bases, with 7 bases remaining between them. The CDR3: CASSSLSSYNEQFF. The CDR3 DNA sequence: TGTGCCAGCAGTTCTCTGAGCTCCTACAATGAGCAGTTCTTC.

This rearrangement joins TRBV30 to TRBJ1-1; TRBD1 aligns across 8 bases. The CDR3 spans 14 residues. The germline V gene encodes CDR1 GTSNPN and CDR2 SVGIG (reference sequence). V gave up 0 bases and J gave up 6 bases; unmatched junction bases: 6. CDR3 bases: TGTGCCTGGAGTGTCGGACAGGGCATTGCTGAAGCTTTCTTT. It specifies CAWSVGQGIAEAFF.

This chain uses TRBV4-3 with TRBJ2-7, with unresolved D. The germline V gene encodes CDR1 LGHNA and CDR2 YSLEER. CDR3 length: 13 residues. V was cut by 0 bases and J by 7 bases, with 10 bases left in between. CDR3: CASSQDLVQEQYF. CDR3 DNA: TGCGCCAGCAGCCAAGATCTCGTGCAGGAGCAGTACTTC.

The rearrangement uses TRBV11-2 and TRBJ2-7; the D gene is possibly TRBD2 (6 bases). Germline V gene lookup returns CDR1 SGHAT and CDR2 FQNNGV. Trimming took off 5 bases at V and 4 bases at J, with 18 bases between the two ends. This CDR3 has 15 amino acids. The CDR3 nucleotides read TGTGCCAGCAGCGTGGGCGGGACCACTCGTTACGAGCAGTACTTC. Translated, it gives CASSVGGTTRYEQYF.

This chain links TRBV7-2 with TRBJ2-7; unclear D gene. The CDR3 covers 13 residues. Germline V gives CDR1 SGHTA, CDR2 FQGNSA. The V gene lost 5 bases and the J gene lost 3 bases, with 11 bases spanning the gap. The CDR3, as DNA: TGTGCCAGCAGCACCTATACCGTCTACGAGCAGTACTTC. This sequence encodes CASSTYTVYEQYF.

CDR3: CASSVQRTSHEQFF. CDR3 nucleotides: TGTGCCAGCAGCGTCCAACGGACTAGCCATGAGCAGTTCTTC. This rearrangement joins TRBV9 to TRBJ2-1, with 8 bases fitting TRBD2. Germline CDR1 and CDR2: SGDLS and YYNGEE. With V trimmed by 2 bases and J by 8 bases, 6 bases remained unmatched. The CDR3 has 14 residues.

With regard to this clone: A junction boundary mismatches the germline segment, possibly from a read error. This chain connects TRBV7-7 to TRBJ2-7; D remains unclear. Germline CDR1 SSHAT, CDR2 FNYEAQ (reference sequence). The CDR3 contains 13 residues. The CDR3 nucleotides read TGTGCCAGCAGCTTAGTTCGGTCCTCCGAGCAGTACTTC. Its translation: CASSLVRSSEQYF. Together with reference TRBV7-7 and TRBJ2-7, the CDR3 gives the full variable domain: GAGVSQSPRYKVTKRGQDVTLRCDPISSHATLYWYQQALGQGPEFLTYFNYEAQPDKSGLPSDRFSAERPEGSISTLTIQRTEQRDSAMYRCASSLVRSSEQYFGPGTRLTVT.

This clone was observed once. CDR3 nucleotides: TGTGCCAGCAGTTTATCCACAGTGTCCCCGGTATTGAGAGAGACCCAGTACTTC. Its translation is CASSLSTVSPVLRETQYF. The V gene is TRBV27, the J gene TRBJ2-5; D remains ambiguous. Germline loops: CDR1 MNHEY, CDR2 SMNVEV (reference sequence). Deletions cut 0 bases from V and 4 bases from J, with 21 bases between. The CDR3 sequence is 18 residues long.

DNA for the CDR3: TGCGCCAGCAGCCAAGATCAAGGTGGAGGGCTAGGTCGCGAAGGCTACACCTTC. As protein: CASSQDQGGGLGREGYTF. The gene calls are TRBV4-1 and TRBJ1-2; D ambiguous. Trimming removed 0 bases from V and 8 bases from J, with 25 bases in between. The CDR3 length is 18 residues. Germline V gene data show CDR1 as MGHRA and CDR2 as YSYEKL.

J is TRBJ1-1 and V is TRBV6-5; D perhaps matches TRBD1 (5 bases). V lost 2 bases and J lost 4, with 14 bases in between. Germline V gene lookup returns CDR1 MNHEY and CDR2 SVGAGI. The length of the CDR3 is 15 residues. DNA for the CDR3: TGTGCCAGCAGTTACGGAGTCAGGGATACCACTGAAGCTTTCTTT. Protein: CASSYGVRDTTEAFF.

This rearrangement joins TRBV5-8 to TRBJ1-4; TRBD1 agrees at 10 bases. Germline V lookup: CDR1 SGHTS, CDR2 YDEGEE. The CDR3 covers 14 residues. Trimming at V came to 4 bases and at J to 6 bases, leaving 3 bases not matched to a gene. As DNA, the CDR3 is TGTGCCAGCAGCGCCGGGACAGGGGATGAAAAACTGTTTTTT. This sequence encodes CASSAGTGDEKLFF.

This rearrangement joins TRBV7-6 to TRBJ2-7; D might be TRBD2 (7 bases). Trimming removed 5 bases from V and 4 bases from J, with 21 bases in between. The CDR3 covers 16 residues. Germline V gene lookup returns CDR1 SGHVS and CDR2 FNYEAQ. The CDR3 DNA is TGTGCCAGCAGCCCAGACCCTGGGGGGGCGCATTACGAGCAGTACTTC. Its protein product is CASSPDPGGAHYEQYF. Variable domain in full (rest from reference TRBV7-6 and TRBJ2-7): GAGVSQSPRYKVTKRGQDVALRCDPISGHVSLYWYRQALGQGPEFLTYFNYEAQQDKSGLPNDRFSAERPEGSISTLTIQRTEQRDSAMYRCASSPDPGGAHYEQYFGPGTRLTVT.

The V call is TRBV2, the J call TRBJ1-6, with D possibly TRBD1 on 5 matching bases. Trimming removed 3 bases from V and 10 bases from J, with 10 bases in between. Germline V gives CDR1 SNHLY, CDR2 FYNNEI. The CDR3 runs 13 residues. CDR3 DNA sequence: TGTGCCAGCAGTGACAGGGTCGGGTCACCCCTCCACTTT. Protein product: CASSDRVGSPLHF.

The chain's CDR3 is CASSYSSGTGREKLFF. The CDR3 DNA reads as TGTGCCAGCAGTTACTCGAGTGGGACAGGGCGTGAAAAACTGTTTTTT. This chain joins TRBV6-5 and TRBJ1-4; 9 bases fit TRBD1. Germline CDR1 and CDR2: MNHEY and SVGAGI. The junction had 6 bases not matched to a gene; V was cut back by 0 bases and J by 7 bases. CDR3 length: 16 amino acids.

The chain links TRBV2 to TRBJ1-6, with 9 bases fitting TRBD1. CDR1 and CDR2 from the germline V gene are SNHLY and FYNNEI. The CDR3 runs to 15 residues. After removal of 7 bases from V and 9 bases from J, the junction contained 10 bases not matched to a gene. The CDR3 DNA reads TGTGCCAGCAATCCACAGGGGGCCCCTGGTTCACCCCTCCACTTT. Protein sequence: CASNPQGAPGSPLHF.

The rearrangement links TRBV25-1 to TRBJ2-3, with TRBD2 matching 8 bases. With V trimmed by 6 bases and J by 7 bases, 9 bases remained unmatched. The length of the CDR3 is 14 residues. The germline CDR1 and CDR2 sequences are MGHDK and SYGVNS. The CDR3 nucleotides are TGTGCCAGCAGGGGGTTAGCGGGAATGTATACGCAGTATTTT. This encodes CASRGLAGMYTQYF.

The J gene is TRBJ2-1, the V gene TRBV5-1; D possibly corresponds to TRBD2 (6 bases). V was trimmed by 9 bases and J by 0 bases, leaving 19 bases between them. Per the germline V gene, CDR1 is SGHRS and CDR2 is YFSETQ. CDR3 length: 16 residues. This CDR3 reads CATKIDIGSSYNEQFF. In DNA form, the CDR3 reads TGCGCCACCAAGATAGATATCGGGAGCTCCTACAATGAGCAGTTCTTC. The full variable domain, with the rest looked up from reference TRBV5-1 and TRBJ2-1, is KAGVTQTPRYLIKTRGQQVTLSCSPISGHRSVSWYQQTPGQGLQFLFEYFSETQRNKGNFPGRFSGRQFSNSRSEMNVSTLELGDSALYLCATKIDIGSSYNEQFFGPGTRLTVL.

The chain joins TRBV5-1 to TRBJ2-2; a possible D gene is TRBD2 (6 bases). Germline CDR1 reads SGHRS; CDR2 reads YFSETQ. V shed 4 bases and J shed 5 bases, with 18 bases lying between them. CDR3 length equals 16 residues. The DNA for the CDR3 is TGCGCCAGCAGCCGCGTGGCGGGGCTGGAGACCGGGGAGCTGTTTTTT. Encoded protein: CASSRVAGLETGELFF.

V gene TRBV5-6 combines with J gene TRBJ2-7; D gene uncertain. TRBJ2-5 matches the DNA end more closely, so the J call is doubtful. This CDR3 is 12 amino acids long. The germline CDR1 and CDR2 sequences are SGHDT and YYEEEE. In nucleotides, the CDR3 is TGTGCCAGCACCAGTGGTCTGGAGACCCAGTACTTC. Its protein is CASTSGLETQYF.

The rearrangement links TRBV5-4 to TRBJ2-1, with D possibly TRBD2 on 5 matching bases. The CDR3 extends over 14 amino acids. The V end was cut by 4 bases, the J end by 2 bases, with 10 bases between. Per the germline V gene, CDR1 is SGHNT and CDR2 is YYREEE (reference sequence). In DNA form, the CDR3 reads TGTGCCAGCAGCAGGGAGACTACCTACAATGAGCAGTTCTTC. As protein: CASSRETTYNEQFF. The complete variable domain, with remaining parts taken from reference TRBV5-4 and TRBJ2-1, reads ETGVTQSPTHLIKTRGQQVTLRCSSQSGHNTVSWYQQALGQGPQFIFQYYREEENGRGNFPPRFSGLQFPNYSSELNVNALELDDSALYLCASSRETTYNEQFFGPGTRLTVL.